A selection of T cell receptor beta chains follows, all from one sample in a study of molecular identifiers for immune sequencing clone quantification. TCRdb redid the calling of the PCR reads with MiXCR, one entry per CDR3 protein. The sample includes over 600,000 distinct CDR3 sequences, about 20% of them seen just once. The material sequenced was naive CD8+ T cells from blood, with Jurkat cell RNA spiked in. These receptors all come from a human donor in good health. Some libraries in this study had Jurkat cell RNA spiked in. Each CDR3 is given with its conserved first and last residue. A D gene is named only where the DNA matches it firmly. Not every row has a clone size; where given, it reads once, few, many or a size class.

j_call | clone_size | d_call | v_call | cdr3_nt | cdr3_aa
TRBJ1-3 | - | TRBD1 | TRBV3-1 | TGTGCCGGCAGCCAAGAGGACAGGGCTGGAAACACCATGTATTTT | CAGSQEDRAGNTMYF
TRBJ2-3 | few | TRBD2 | TRBV9 | TGTGCCAGCAACGTAGCCCTCAGGACTAGCGGGACAGATACGCAGTATTTT | CASNVALRTSGTDTQYF
TRBJ2-1 | few | TRBD1 | TRBV6-2/TRBV6-3 | TGTGCCAGCAGTAACCCCTACAGGGGTGATTACAATGAGCAGTTCTTC | CASSNPYRGDYNEQFF
TRBJ2-7 | few | - | TRBV28 | TGTGCCAGCAGTTTGCCTCGGGACAAAGACTACGAGCAGTACTTC | CASSLPRDKDYEQYF
TRBJ2-1 | many | - | TRBV7-2 | TGTGCCAGCAGCCCCCTCGGGGGCACCGACAATGAGCAGTTCTTC | CASSPLGGTDNEQFF
TRBJ2-1 | many | - | TRBV13 | TGTGCCAGCAGCTTAGGGTCCAACGCCGCGGGTGAGCAGTTCTTC | CASSLGSNAAGEQFF
TRBJ2-3 | - | - | TRBV24-1 | TGTGTCACCAGTGATTTCGCCCGGGACCCCGCGGCAGATACGCAGTATTTT | CVTSDFARDPAADTQYF
TRBJ2-1 | - | TRBD2 | TRBV7-6 | TGTGCCAGCAGCTGGACTAGCGGGAGGGACAATGAGCAGTTCTTC | CASSWTSGRDNEQFF
TRBJ2-2 | many | - | TRBV7-9 | TGTGCCAGCAGCTTAGCTGGGGAAGTCACCGGGGAGCTGTTTTTT | CASSLAGEVTGELFF
TRBJ1-1 | many | - | TRBV12-3/TRBV12-4 | TGTGCCAGCAGCCGCATGGGCGGACGGAATGAAGCTTTCTTT | CASSRMGGRNEAFF
TRBJ1-3 | many | - | TRBV20-1 | TGCAGTGCTAGAGAGGGGACAACTGGAAACACCATATATTTT | CSAREGTTGNTIYF